The 14 T cell receptor beta chains below all came from one sample that was sequenced in a study of cytomegalovirus exposure and HLA in healthy donors (dated by TCRdb to the late 2010s). The method behind the library was the immunoSEQ multiplex PCR assay. For the multiplex PCR, a mixture combining 60 forward primers for TCR Vbeta segments and 13 reverse primers for TCR Jbeta segments was used. The table comes from immuneACCESS by way of TCRdb, which keeps in-frame sequences with V and J called. Part of the clones is missing from these tables; in studies checked, under half for an unresolved V gene and the rest for unknown reasons. This sample gives a few hundred thousand clones in total; about 82% of them show up just once. The ten largest clones capture 2.9% of the sample. The source material was PBMCs. The receptors were sampled from a man under 40 in good health and CMV-seronegative.

This chain joins TRBV6-5 and TRBJ1-1; D possibly corresponds to TRBD1 (5 bases). This CDR3 is 11 amino acids long. Germline loops: CDR1 MNHEY, CDR2 SVGAGI. Trimming removed 6 bases from V and 3 bases from J, with 5 bases in between. CDR3 nucleotides: TGTGCCAGCAGAGGGGACACTGAAGCTTTCTTT. Its translation is CASRGDTEAFF.

Here the CDR3 reads CASSLSTPTGRTDTQYF. The CDR3 DNA reads TGTGCCAGCAGTTTATCGACTCCGACAGGGCGTACAGATACGCAGTATTTT. The chain links TRBV27 to TRBJ2-3, with 7 bases aligning to TRBD1. The trim removed 0 bases at V and 3 bases at J, leaving 9 bases unmatched. The CDR3 spans 17 residues. Germline CDR1 is MNHEY and CDR2 is SMNVEV (reference sequence).

This clone was seen a single time. The chain combines TRBV14 with TRBJ1-1; no firm D call. Trimming removed 1 base at V and 4 bases at J, with 10 bases between. The CDR3 runs 14 residues. CDR1 is SGHDN, CDR2 FVKESK, per germline. CDR3 in DNA: TGTGCCAGCAGCCAAGGGGGAGGAGGCACTGAAGCTTTCTTT. Translation gives CASSQGGGGTEAFF.

The rearrangement joins TRBV28 to TRBJ1-2; tentative D call: TRBD1 (6 bases). V lost 7 bases and J lost 6, with 18 bases in between. The CDR3 covers 14 residues. The germline V gene has CDR1 MDHEN and CDR2 SYDVKM. The CDR3 DNA sequence: TGTGCCAGCACCGGGGACGGGGGGCGGAATGGCTACACCTTC. It encodes CASTGDGGRNGYTF.

The rearrangement uses TRBV21-1 and TRBJ1-2; the D call in the table, TRBD1, was not verified against the DNA. TRBV21-1 counts as a pseudogene. The CDR3 consists of 12 residues. Written as DNA, the CDR3 is TGTGCCAGCAGCAACGGACAGGAGGGGCACACCTTC. Amino acid sequence: CASSNGQEGHTF.

J is TRBJ2-2 and V is TRBV19; TRBD1 agrees at 10 bases. CDR3 size: 16 residues. Trimming cost V 7 bases and J 6 bases; bases outside gene matches: 11. Per the germline V gene, CDR1 is LNHDA and CDR2 is SQIVND (reference sequence). The CDR3 bases are TGTGCCAGTATTGGTTGGGACAGGGGAAAAGCCGGGGAGCTGTTTTTT. This encodes CASIGWDRGKAGELFF.

In its sample, this clone was seen a few times. This sample also contains other DNA sequences that code for the same CDR3. The chain is built from TRBV7-9 and TRBJ2-7; no clear D gene. This CDR3 contains 12 residues. V lost 5 bases, J lost 3 bases, and 8 bases lay in between. The germline CDR1 and CDR2 sequences are SEHNR and FQNEAQ (reference sequence). The CDR3 DNA reads TGTGCCAGCAGCCCGACGGGCTACGAGCAGTACTTC. This codes for CASSPTGYEQYF.

The gene calls are TRBV6-5 and TRBJ2-7; tentatively, D is TRBD1 (6 bases). Germline V gene sequence: CDR1 MNHEY, CDR2 SVGAGI. V shed 5 bases and J shed 6 bases, with 11 bases lying between them. This CDR3 region has 12 residues. The CDR3 nucleotides are TGTGCCAGCAGTAGCTACAGGGCCGAGCAGTACTTC. Encoded protein: CASSSYRAEQYF.

The chain couples TRBV10-2 to TRBJ2-4; TRBD1 matches at 7 bases. Germline values: CDR1 WSHSY, CDR2 SAAADI. The ends lost 6 bases at V and 2 bases at J; junction bases unmatched: 4. The CDR3 runs 14 residues. This CDR3 is CASSRQGSKNIQYF. CDR3 in DNA: TGCGCCAGCAGCCGACAGGGCTCCAAAAACATTCAGTACTTC.

V gene TRBV5-1 combines with J gene TRBJ2-7, with 12 bases lining up with TRBD2. V was pared by 4 bases and J by 3 bases, with 8 bases of the junction left unmatched. The CDR3 has 16 residues. Germline CDR1 is SGHRS and CDR2 is YFSETQ. CDR3 amino acids: CASSVSSGGDVYEQYF. The CDR3 nucleotides read TGCGCCAGCAGCGTCTCTAGCGGGGGGGACGTCTACGAGCAGTACTTC.

About this clone itself: One junction end disagrees with the germline gene, perhaps due to a read error. The rearrangement uses TRBV5-1 and TRBJ2-6, with D tentatively TRBD2 (7 bases). Germline assignment: CDR1 SGHRS and CDR2 YFSETQ. The length of the CDR3 is 16 residues. In nucleotides, the CDR3 is TGCGCCAGCAGGGCCACAGGGCTCAGCGGGGCCAGCGTCCTGACTTTC. Translated: CASRATGLSGASVLTF.

As concerns this clone: The junction departs from germline at one end; a sequencing error may be responsible. The CDR3 DNA reads TGTGCCAGCAGCGCCACCCTCTCTGGGGCCAGCGTCCTGACTTTC. Protein product: CASSATLSGASVLTF. The rearrangement uses TRBV9 and TRBJ2-6; the D gene is possibly TRBD1 (5 bases). Germline values: CDR1 SGDLS, CDR2 YYNGEE. The CDR3 runs to 15 residues.

The V and J genes are TRBV11-2 and TRBJ1-1, with D possibly TRBD1 on 6 matching bases. The CDR3 consists of 15 residues. The germline CDR1 and CDR2 sequences are SGHAT and FQNNGV. Deletions cut 5 bases from V and 4 bases from J, with 17 bases between. The CDR3 here is CASSATAGVGTEAFF. CDR3 nucleotide sequence: TGTGCCAGCAGCGCCACCGCAGGGGTCGGCACTGAAGCTTTCTTT.

The chain links TRBV7-2 to TRBJ1-6, with a weak D call TRBD1 (5 bases). Between the trimmed V and J ends, which lost 5 bases and 6 bases, there was a span of 11 bases. CDR3 length: 14 residues. Germline V gives CDR1 SGHTA, CDR2 FQGNSA. The CDR3 region is CASSQQGFNSPLHF. The CDR3 region has the DNA TGTGCCAGCAGCCAGCAGGGTTTTAATTCACCCCTCCACTTT. Supplemented by reference TRBV7-2 and TRBJ1-6, the full variable domain reads GAGVSQSPSNKVTEKGKDVELRCDPISGHTALYWYRQSLGQGLEFLIYFQGNSAPDKSGLPSDRFSAERTGGSVSTLTIQRTQQEDSAVYLCASSQQGFNSPLHFGNGTRLTVT.